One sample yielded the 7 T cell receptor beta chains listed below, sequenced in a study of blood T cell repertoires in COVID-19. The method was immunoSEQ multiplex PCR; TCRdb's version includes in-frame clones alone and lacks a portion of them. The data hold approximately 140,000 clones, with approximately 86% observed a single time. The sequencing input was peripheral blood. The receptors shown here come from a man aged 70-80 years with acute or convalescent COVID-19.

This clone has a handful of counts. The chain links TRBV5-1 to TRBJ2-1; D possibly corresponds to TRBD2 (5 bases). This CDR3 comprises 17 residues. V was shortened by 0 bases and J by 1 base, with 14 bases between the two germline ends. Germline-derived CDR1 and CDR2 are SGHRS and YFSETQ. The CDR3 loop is CASSLVTGKASYNEQFF. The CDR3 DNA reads TGCGCCAGCAGCTTGGTAACGGGGAAAGCTTCCTACAATGAGCAGTTCTTC.

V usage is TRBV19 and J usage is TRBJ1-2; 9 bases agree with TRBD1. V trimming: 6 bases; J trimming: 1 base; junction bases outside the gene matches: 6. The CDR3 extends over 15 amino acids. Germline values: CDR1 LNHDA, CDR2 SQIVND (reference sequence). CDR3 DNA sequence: TGTGCCAGTAGCCGGACAGGGGAGGGTAACTATGGCTACACCTTC. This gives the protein CASSRTGEGNYGYTF.

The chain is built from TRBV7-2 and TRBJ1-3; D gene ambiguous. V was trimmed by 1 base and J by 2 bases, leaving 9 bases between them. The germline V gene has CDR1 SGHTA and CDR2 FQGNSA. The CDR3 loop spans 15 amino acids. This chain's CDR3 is CASSLVAGTGNTIYF. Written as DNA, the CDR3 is TGTGCCAGCAGCTTAGTGGCGGGGACTGGAAACACCATATATTTT.

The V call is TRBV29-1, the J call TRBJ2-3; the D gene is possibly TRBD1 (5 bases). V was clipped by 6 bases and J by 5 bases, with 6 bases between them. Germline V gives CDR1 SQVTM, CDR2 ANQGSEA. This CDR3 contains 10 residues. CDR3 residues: CSVQGDTQYF. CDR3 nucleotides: TGCAGCGTCCAGGGAGATACGCAGTATTTT.

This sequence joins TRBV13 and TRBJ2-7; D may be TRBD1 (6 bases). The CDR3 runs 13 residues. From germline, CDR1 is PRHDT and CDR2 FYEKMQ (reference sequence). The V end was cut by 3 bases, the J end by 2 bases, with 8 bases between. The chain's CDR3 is CASSFEGAYEQYF. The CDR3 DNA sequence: TGTGCCAGCAGCTTTGAGGGGGCCTACGAGCAGTACTTC.

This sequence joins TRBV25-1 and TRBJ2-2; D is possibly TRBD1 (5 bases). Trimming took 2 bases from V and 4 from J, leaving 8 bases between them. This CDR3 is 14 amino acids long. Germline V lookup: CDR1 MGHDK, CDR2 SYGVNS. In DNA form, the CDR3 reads TGTGCCAGCAGTGAACAGGGCTCCACCGGGGAGCTGTTTTTT. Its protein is CASSEQGSTGELFF.

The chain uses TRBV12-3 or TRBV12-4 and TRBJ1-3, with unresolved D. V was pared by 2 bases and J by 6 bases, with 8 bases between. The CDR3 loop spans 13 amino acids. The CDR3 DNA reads TGTGCCAGCAGTTTAAGTCAGGCAAACACCATATATTTT. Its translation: CASSLSQANTIYF.